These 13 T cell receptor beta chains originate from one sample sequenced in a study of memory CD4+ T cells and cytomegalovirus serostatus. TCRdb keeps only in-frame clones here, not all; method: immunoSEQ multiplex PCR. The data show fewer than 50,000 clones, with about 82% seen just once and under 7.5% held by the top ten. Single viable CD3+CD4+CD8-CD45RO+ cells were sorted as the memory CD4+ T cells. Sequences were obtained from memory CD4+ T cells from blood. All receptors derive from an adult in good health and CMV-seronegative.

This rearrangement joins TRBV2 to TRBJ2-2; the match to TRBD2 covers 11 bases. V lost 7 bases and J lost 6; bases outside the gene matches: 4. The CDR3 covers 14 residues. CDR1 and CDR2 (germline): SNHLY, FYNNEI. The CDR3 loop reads CASKLAGVAGELFF. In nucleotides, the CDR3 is TGTGCCAGCAAACTAGCGGGAGTTGCCGGGGAGCTGTTTTTT. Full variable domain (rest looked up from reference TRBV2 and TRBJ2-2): EPEVTQTPSHQVTQMGQEVILRCVPISNHLYFYWYRQILGQKVEFLVSFYNNEISEKSEIFDDQFSVERPDGSNFTLKIRSTKLEDSAMYFCASKLAGVAGELFFGEGSRLTVL.

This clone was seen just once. This CDR3 reads CASSKAGVGTDTQYF. The CDR3 DNA is TGCGCCAGCAGCAAAGCGGGAGTCGGTACAGATACGCAGTATTTT. This rearrangement joins TRBV4-3 to TRBJ2-3; TRBD2 aligns across 8 bases. The germline V gene has CDR1 LGHNA and CDR2 YSLEER. The CDR3 sequence is 15 residues long. Unmatched junction bases numbered 7, after V lost 5 bases and J lost 3 bases.

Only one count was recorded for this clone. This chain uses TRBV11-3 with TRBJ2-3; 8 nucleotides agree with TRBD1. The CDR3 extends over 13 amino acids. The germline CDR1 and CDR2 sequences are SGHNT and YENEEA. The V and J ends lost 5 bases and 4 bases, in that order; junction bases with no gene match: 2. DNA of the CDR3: TGTGCCAGCAGCGTGACAGGGGCAGATACGCAGTATTTT. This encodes CASSVTGADTQYF.

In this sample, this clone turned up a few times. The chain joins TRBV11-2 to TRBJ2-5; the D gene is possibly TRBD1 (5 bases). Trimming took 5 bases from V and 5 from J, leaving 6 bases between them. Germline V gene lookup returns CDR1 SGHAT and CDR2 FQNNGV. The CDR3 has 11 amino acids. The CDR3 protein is CASSPGETQYF. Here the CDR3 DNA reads TGTGCCAGCAGCCCAGGGGAGACCCAGTACTTC.

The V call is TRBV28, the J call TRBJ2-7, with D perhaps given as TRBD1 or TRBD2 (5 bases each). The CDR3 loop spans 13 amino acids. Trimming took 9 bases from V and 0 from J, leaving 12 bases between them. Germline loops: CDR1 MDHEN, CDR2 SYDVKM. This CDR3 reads CASWDGSSYEQYF. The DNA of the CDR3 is TGTGCCAGTTGGGACGGAAGCTCCTACGAGCAGTACTTC.

The CDR3 sequence: CSVVVGTGELFF. The CDR3 DNA reads TGCAGCGTTGTTGTGGGGACCGGGGAGCTGTTTTTT. The rearrangement links TRBV29-1 to TRBJ2-2; D is ambiguous. With 4 bases removed from V and 5 bases from J, the gap between germline ends came to 8 bases. In germline, CDR1 is SQVTM, CDR2 ANQGSEA. The CDR3 length is 12 residues.

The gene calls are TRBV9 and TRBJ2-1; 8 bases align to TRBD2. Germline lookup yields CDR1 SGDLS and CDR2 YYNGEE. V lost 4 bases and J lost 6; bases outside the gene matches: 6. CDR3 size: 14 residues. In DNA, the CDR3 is TGTGCCAGCAGCCCAGCGGGAGAGAGCAATGAGCAGTTCTTC. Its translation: CASSPAGESNEQFF.

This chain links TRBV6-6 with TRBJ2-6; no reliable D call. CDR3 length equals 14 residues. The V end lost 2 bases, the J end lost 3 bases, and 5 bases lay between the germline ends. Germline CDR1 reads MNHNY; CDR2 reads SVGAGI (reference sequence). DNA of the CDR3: TGTGCCAGCAGTTACAGGGTTGGGGCCAACGTCCTGACTTTC. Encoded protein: CASSYRVGANVLTF.

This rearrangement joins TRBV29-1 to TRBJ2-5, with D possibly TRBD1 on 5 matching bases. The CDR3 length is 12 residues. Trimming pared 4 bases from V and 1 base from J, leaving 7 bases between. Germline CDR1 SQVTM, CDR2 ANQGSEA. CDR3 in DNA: TGCAGCGTTGCTCAGGGCCAAGAGACCCAGTACTTC. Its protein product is CSVAQGQETQYF.

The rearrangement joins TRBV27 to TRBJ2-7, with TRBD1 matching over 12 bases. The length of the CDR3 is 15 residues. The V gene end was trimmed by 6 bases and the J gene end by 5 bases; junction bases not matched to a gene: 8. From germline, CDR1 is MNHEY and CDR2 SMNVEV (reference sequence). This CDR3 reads CASSPGTGGLNEQYF. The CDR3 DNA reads TGTGCCAGCAGCCCTGGGACAGGGGGCTTGAACGAGCAGTACTTC.

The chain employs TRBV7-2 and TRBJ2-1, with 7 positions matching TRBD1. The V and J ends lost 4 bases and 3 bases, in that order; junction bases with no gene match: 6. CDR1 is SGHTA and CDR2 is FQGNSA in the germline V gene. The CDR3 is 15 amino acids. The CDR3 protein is CASSSRTGSYNEQFF. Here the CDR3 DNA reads TGTGCCAGCAGCTCAAGGACAGGCAGCTACAATGAGCAGTTCTTC.

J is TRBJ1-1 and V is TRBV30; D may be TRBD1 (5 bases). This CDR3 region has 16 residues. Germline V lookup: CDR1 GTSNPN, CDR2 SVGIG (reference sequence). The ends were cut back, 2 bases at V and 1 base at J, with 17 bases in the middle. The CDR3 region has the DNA TGTGCCTGGAGTTTCTCCGGTAGGGGCCGGAACACTGAAGCTTTCTTT. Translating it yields CAWSFSGRGRNTEAFF.

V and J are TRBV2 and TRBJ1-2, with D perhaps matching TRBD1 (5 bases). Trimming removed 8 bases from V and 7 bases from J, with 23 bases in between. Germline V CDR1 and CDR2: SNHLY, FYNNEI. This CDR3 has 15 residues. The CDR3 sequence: CASVGSRHKGSGYTF. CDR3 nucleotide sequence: TGTGCCAGCGTGGGGTCGAGACACAAGGGGTCTGGCTACACCTTC.